Listed below are T cell receptor beta chains from one sample, sequenced in a study of post-analysis software for immune sequencing data. TCRdb redid the calling of the PCR reads with MiXCR, one entry per CDR3 protein. Here the sample spans roughly 650,000 distinct CDR3 sequences, 55% to 60% being singletons. Sequencing was done on a sample of blood. These receptors were obtained from a girl between 2 and 10 years old with multiple sclerosis. The CDR3 runs from the conserved cysteine through the conserved F or W. The D gene is left open where the match is weak. Where a row states a size, it is once, few, many or the class of an expanded clone; other rows omit it.

j_call v_call clone_size d_call cdr3_nt cdr3_aa
TRBJ1-2 TRBV9 few NA TGTGCCAGCAGCGTAGATCCGGGAGGGAATGGCTACACCTTC CASSVDPGGNGYTF
TRBJ2-1 TRBV5-1 once NA TGCGCCAGCAATCTCGGGTCAATCGGACGACCGCCCCTCGACAATGAGCAGTTCTTC CASNLGSIGRPPLDNEQFF
TRBJ2-1 TRBV12-3/TRBV12-4 NA TRBD2 TGTGCCAGCAGTTTGGACCCTAGCGGGAACACCTACAATGAGCAGTTCTTC CASSLDPSGNTYNEQFF
TRBJ2-1 TRBV10-3 NA TRBD2 TGTGCCATCACCCCAAATCGACTAGCGGGGGGGCTCAGAAATGAGCAGTTCTTC CAITPNRLAGGLRNEQFF
TRBJ2-1 TRBV27 few NA TGTGCCAGCACTGGAGGGGGGCATTTCTATGAGCAGTTCTTC CASTGGGHFYEQFF
TRBJ2-3 TRBV7-2 NA TRBD2 TGTGCCAGCAGCCGAAGCGGGGTACGCACAGATACGCAGTATTTT CASSRSGVRTDTQYF
TRBJ2-3 TRBV7-9 NA NA TGTGCCAGCAGCTTAGACCCCACCTCTAACCGAGCGGGCACAGATACGCAGTATTTT CASSLDPTSNRAGTDTQYF
TRBJ2-5 TRBV7-3 NA TRBD2 TGTGCCAGCAGCTTAATGGGACTAGCGGGAGGAGAGACCCAGTACTTC CASSLMGLAGGETQYF
TRBJ2-1 TRBV7-8 once NA TGTGCCAGCAGCTTAGCGGTAATTTACAATGAGCAGTTCTTC CASSLAVIYNEQFF
TRBJ2-7 TRBV12-5 NA NA TGTGCTAGTGGTTTCGGCTACGAGCAGTACTTC CASGFGYEQYF
TRBJ2-3 TRBV3-1 NA TRBD2 TGTGCCAGCAGCCAAGATCCACCCAGCGGGGAGGTGGGTACGCAGTATTTT CASSQDPPSGEVGTQYF
TRBJ2-3 TRBV6-1 once NA TGTGCCAGCAGTGACCAACTTCTAGCTGGGGGCACAGATACGCAGTATTTT CASSDQLLAGGTDTQYF
TRBJ2-3 TRBV10-3 NA TRBD2 TGTGCCATCAGCTGGGGGGGGTCCGGCACAGATACGCAGTATTTT CAISWGGSGTDTQYF
TRBJ2-7 TRBV9 NA NA TGTGCCAGCAGCGTAGAGCCGGAAGGAGAATACGAGCAGTACTTC CASSVEPEGEYEQYF
TRBJ1-1 TRBV27 NA NA TGTGCCAGCAGTCAGTCAGTAAACACTGAAGCTTTCTTT CASSQSVNTEAFF
TRBJ2-7 TRBV29-1 NA TRBD2 TGCAGCGTGGCTAGCGGGAGGATTTACGAGCAGTACTTC CSVASGRIYEQYF
TRBJ2-7 TRBV29-1 NA TRBD1 TGCAGCGTTGGGACAGGGGGTGCCTCCTACGAGCAGTACTTC CSVGTGGASYEQYF
TRBJ2-3 TRBV4-2 NA NA TGTGCCAGCAGACTCACGCAGTATTTT CASRLTQYF
TRBJ2-1 TRBV20-1 once TRBD2 TGCAGTGCTAGAGAGGGGACTAGCGGGAGTCATGAGCAGTTCTTC CSAREGTSGSHEQFF
TRBJ2-3 TRBV12-3/TRBV12-4 NA NA TGTGCCAGCAGTTTGTACGGGCTGGAAGATACGCAGTATTTT CASSLYGLEDTQYF
TRBJ2-7 TRBV7-2 NA TRBD2 TGTGCCAGCAGCTTGCGGGGGACTAGCGACGAGCAGTACTTC CASSLRGTSDEQYF
TRBJ2-2 TRBV5-8 NA TRBD2 TGTGCCAGCAGCTTGGCAGGGACTAGCGGGGCGCCGAACACCGGGGAGCTGTTTTTT CASSLAGTSGAPNTGELFF
TRBJ2-5 TRBV7-2 few TRBD2 TGTGCCAGCAGCTCGATGGCGGGGGAGACCCCAGAGACCCAGTACTTC CASSSMAGETPETQYF
TRBJ2-1 TRBV11-2 NA TRBD2 TGTGCCAGCAGCTTAGGGGAGCGGGGGGGCGGTGAGCAGTTCTTC CASSLGERGGGEQFF
TRBJ2-1 TRBV5-1 once TRBD1 TGCGCCAGCAGCTTGGTTCCAGGGGGCCATGAGCAGTTCTTC CASSLVPGGHEQFF
TRBJ2-7 TRBV14 few NA TGTGCCAGCAGCCACGGGGACGTGGAGTACGAGCAGTACTTC CASSHGDVEYEQYF
TRBJ2-5 TRBV6-5 few TRBD1 TGTGCCAGCAGCGACAGGGTTTGGGAGACCCAGTACTTC CASSDRVWETQYF
TRBJ1-4 TRBV6-6 NA NA TGTGCCGCGAGGGGGACCTTTTGGGAAAAACTGTTTTTT CAARGTFWEKLFF
TRBJ2-3 TRBV18 NA NA TGTGCCAGCTCACCATCGACCGGGCACACAGATACGCAGTATTTT CASSPSTGHTDTQYF
TRBJ1-1 TRBV14 NA NA TGTGCCAGCAGCATGAGCGTGGGCACTGAAGCTTTCTTT CASSMSVGTEAFF
TRBJ2-1 TRBV20-1 NA TRBD1 TGCAGTGCTAGCCGACAGGGTCTTAGTAATGAGCAGTTCTTC CSASRQGLSNEQFF
TRBJ2-7 TRBV29-1 NA TRBD1 TGCAGCGTGGAAAACCGGGACAGACCCTACGAGCAGTACTTC CSVENRDRPYEQYF
TRBJ2-5 TRBV11-1 NA TRBD1 TGTGCCAGCAGCTCCGGGGGACAGGGGCTGGAGACCCAGTACTTC CASSSGGQGLETQYF
TRBJ2-1 TRBV3-1 NA TRBD2 TGTGCCAGCAGTCCGCTAGCGGATACCTACAATGAGCAGTTCTTC CASSPLADTYNEQFF
TRBJ2-7 TRBV29-1 NA TRBD2 TGCAGCGTTGAAGCGGCCCGGGCCACTAGCGGGAGTGGCTACGAGCAGTACTTC CSVEAARATSGSGYEQYF
TRBJ2-5 TRBV6-2/TRBV6-3 NA NA TGTGCCAGCAGGGGGACCATACTCGCGGAGACCCAGTACTTC CASRGTILAETQYF
TRBJ1-2 TRBV12-3/TRBV12-4 NA TRBD1 TGTGCCAGCAGTGGCGCCGGGACAGGGGACTATGGCTACACCTTC CASSGAGTGDYGYTF
TRBJ2-3 TRBV20-1 few NA TGCAGTGCCCCTACTAGCTCCCACGATACGCAGTATTTT CSAPTSSHDTQYF
TRBJ2-1 TRBV20-1 NA NA TGCAGTGCTAGAGACCCCCTTTGGCGGGACTCCTACAATGAGCAGTTCTTC CSARDPLWRDSYNEQFF
TRBJ1-1 TRBV12-3/TRBV12-4 few NA TGTGCCAGCAGTATCTGGGGTCTCACTGAAGCTTTCTTT CASSIWGLTEAFF
TRBJ2-5 TRBV5-6 NA NA TGTGCCAGCAGCGGGCAGGTAGGAGAGACCCAGTACTTC CASSGQVGETQYF
TRBJ2-1 TRBV20-1 NA NA TGCAGTGCTAGGGGTCCCTCTTGGACCTACAATGAGCAGTTCTTC CSARGPSWTYNEQFF
TRBJ2-3 TRBV9 NA NA TGTGCCAGCAGCGTAGTATTTCAAACGGCAACAGATACGCAGTATTTT CASSVVFQTATDTQYF
TRBJ2-1 TRBV20-1 NA TRBD2 TGCAGTGCTAGAGTAGCGGGTTGGGCAAGGGAGCAGTTCTTC CSARVAGWAREQFF
TRBJ2-5 TRBV3-1 NA TRBD2 TGTGCCAGCAGCCAAGATCTATTTTCGGGGGGGCGGAAGACCCAGTACTTC CASSQDLFSGGRKTQYF
TRBJ2-1 TRBV29-1 NA TRBD2 TGCAGCGTTGAAGATTCCCGGGAGGCCCAGAATGAGCAGTTCTTC CSVEDSREAQNEQFF
TRBJ1-4 TRBV7-8 once NA TGTGCCAGCAGCTTAGCGTCAGCAACTAATGAAAAACTGTTTTTT CASSLASATNEKLFF
TRBJ2-5 TRBV11-2 NA NA TGTGCCAGCAGCTCAATACGGGACCCAGAGACCCAGTACTTC CASSSIRDPETQYF
TRBJ2-7 TRBV7-6 NA TRBD2 TGTGCCAGCAGCATTGGGACTAGCGGGATTTCCTACGAGCAGTACTTC CASSIGTSGISYEQYF
TRBJ2-7 TRBV30 NA TRBD1 TGTGCCTGGGGACAGGGGAGGTACGAGCAGTACTTC CAWGQGRYEQYF
TRBJ2-1 TRBV7-2 few TRBD1 TGTGCCAGCAGCTTACCGTCGACAGGGCACTATACCTACAATGAGCAGTTCTTC CASSLPSTGHYTYNEQFF
TRBJ1-2 TRBV2 NA TRBD1 TGTGCCAGCAGGGCCAGGCAGACAGGGGGCTCTCGGAACTATGGCTACACCTTC CASRARQTGGSRNYGYTF
TRBJ1-5 TRBV2 few NA TGTGCCAGCAGGCGACTAGATCAGCCCCAGCATTTT CASRRLDQPQHF